Following are 22 T cell receptor beta chains from one sample sequenced in a study of blood T cell repertoires in COVID-19. Profiled with immunoSEQ multiplex PCR; TCRdb holds only in-frame clones, not every one. Altogether under 70,000 clones are present, about 91% being singletons, with the ten largest covering 5.5% to 7%. The sequenced material came from peripheral blood. The receptors were gathered from a woman in her 70s with acute or convalescent COVID-19.

This chain links TRBV18 with TRBJ2-1, with 7 positions matching TRBD1. From germline, CDR1 is KGHSH and CDR2 LQKENI. The CDR3 is 13 amino acids. The V gene end was trimmed by 6 bases and the J gene end by 7 bases; junction bases not matched to a gene: 6. For the CDR3, the DNA is TGTGCCAGCTCGTCGACAGGGCGGAATGAGCAGTTCTTC. The encoded protein is CASSSTGRNEQFF.

CDR3 DNA sequence: TGTGCCAGCAGTGACAGGGGGCCAGGGGCTTCACCCCTCCACTTT. Its protein is CASSDRGPGASPLHF. The V gene is TRBV6-1, the J gene TRBJ1-6, with 8 bases that match TRBD1. V was clipped by 3 bases and J by 9 bases; unmatched bases: 7. CDR1 is MNHNS and CDR2 is SASEGT in the germline V gene. This CDR3 has 15 amino acids.

This clone appeared a few times. The rearrangement joins TRBV29-1 to TRBJ1-2, with D possibly TRBD1 on 5 matching bases. CDR1 and CDR2 (germline): SQVTM, ANQGSEA. The V gene lost 3 bases and the J gene lost 3 bases, with 11 bases spanning the gap. The CDR3 covers 13 residues. CDR3 bases: TGCAGCGTTGAGGGAGGGGAAGACTATGGCTACACCTTC. Translating gives CSVEGGEDYGYTF. Based on the CDR3 plus reference TRBV29-1 and TRBJ1-2, the full variable domain is SAVISQKPSRDICQRGTSLTIQCQVDSQVTMMFWYRQQPGQSLTLIATANQGSEATYESGFVIDKFPISRPNLTFSTLTVSNMSPEDSSIYLCSVEGGEDYGYTFGSGTRLTVV.

The chain carries TRBV2 and TRBJ1-5; 7 bases map to TRBD1. J was trimmed by 5 bases and V by 6 bases; bases with no gene match: 7. The germline CDR1 and CDR2 sequences are SNHLY and FYNNEI. The CDR3 loop spans 14 amino acids. The CDR3 DNA reads TGTGCCAGCAGGGAGACAGGGATCTATCAGCCCCAGCATTTT. It specifies CASRETGIYQPQHF.

This chain uses TRBV6-5 with TRBJ1-1; D may be TRBD1 (6 bases). The ends were cut back, 5 bases at V and 1 base at J, with 14 bases in the middle. The CDR3 is 15 amino acids. The germline V gene has CDR1 MNHEY and CDR2 SVGAGI. The CDR3 region is CASSPRGGWNTEAFF. The CDR3 DNA is TGTGCCAGCAGTCCCCGAGGGGGTTGGAACACTGAAGCTTTCTTT.

The V call is TRBV28, the J call TRBJ2-5; no firm D call. Trimming pared 2 bases from V and 2 bases from J, leaving 12 bases between. CDR3 length: 15 amino acids. Per the germline V gene, CDR1 is MDHEN and CDR2 is SYDVKM. The CDR3 DNA reads as TGTGCCAGCAGTTTACGCGTTCTTCTTCAAGAGACCCAGTACTTC. This gives the protein CASSLRVLLQETQYF.

The J gene is TRBJ2-2, the V gene TRBV4-3; D may be TRBD2 (6 bases). Trimming left V 3 bases short and J 3 bases short, with 14 bases between. Germline CDR1 and CDR2: LGHNA and YSLEER. CDR3 length: 16 amino acids. The CDR3 protein is CASSHGGSPDTGELFF. The CDR3 DNA sequence: TGCGCCAGCAGCCATGGGGGGTCCCCGGACACCGGGGAGCTGTTTTTT.

The chain carries TRBV7-9 and TRBJ1-1, with D possibly being TRBD1 (5 bases). Trimming removed 5 bases from V and 1 base from J, with 20 bases in between. The CDR3 sequence is 17 residues long. Per germline, CDR1 SEHNR and CDR2 FQNEAQ (reference sequence). The CDR3 loop reads CASSKLGGLLSNTEAFF. CDR3 DNA sequence: TGTGCCAGCAGCAAATTGGGGGGTCTGTTATCGAACACTGAAGCTTTCTTT.

The gene calls are TRBV5-1 and TRBJ1-1; 9 nucleotides line up with TRBD1. The CDR3 consists of 13 residues. J was trimmed by 0 bases and V by 9 bases; bases with no gene match: 3. CDR1 is SGHRS and CDR2 is YFSETQ in the germline V gene. CDR3 DNA: TGCGCCAACCGGACAGGGGTGAACACTGAAGCTTTCTTT. This codes for CANRTGVNTEAFF.

The rearrangement links TRBV28 to TRBJ1-5; TRBD1 is a possible D gene (5 bases). The CDR3 sequence is 14 residues long. CDR1 is MDHEN, CDR2 SYDVKM, per germline. V lost 6 bases to trimming and J lost 9 bases, with 18 bases between them. The CDR3 sequence: CASSPPVRGLPQHF. The CDR3 DNA reads TGTGCCAGCAGCCCCCCTGTGAGGGGACTGCCCCAGCATTTT.

This chain connects TRBV28 to TRBJ1-6, with D unresolved. CDR3 length: 15 amino acids. V was trimmed by 6 bases and J by 8 bases, leaving 17 bases between them. Per the germline V gene, CDR1 is MDHEN and CDR2 is SYDVKM. Written as DNA, the CDR3 is TGTGCCAGCAGATCTATACCTTCTCTTTATTCACCCCTCCACTTT. It specifies CASRSIPSLYSPLHF. The entire variable domain, with the rest obtained from reference TRBV28 and TRBJ1-6, is as follows: DVKVTQSSRYLVKRTGEKVFLECVQDMDHENMFWYRQDPGLGLRLIYFSYDVKMKEKGDIPEGYSVSREKKERFSLILESASTNQTSMYLCASRSIPSLYSPLHFGNGTRLTVT.

The rearrangement links TRBV3-1 (or the pseudogene TRBV3-2) to TRBJ2-7, with D possibly being TRBD2 (6 bases). The CDR3 has 13 residues. Per the germline V gene, CDR1 is LGHDT and CDR2 is YNNKEL (reference sequence). V was pared by 4 bases and J by 12 bases, with 19 bases between. The CDR3 loop is CASSRIQGLQLYF. The DNA of the CDR3 is TGTGCCAGCAGCCGGATTCAGGGACTGCAATTGTACTTC.

The chain carries TRBV7-2 and TRBJ2-2, with D perhaps matching TRBD2 (6 bases). V was clipped by 1 base and J by 3 bases, with 9 bases between them. The CDR3 runs to 15 residues. CDR1 SGHTA and CDR2 FQGNSA come from the germline V gene. CDR3 loop: CASSLEREDTGELFF. The CDR3 nucleotides read TGTGCCAGCAGCTTAGAAAGGGAGGACACCGGGGAGCTGTTTTTT.

This clone has just one count. This chain links TRBV2 with TRBJ2-2; a weak D match, TRBD1 (6 bases). CDR1 SNHLY and CDR2 FYNNEI come from the germline V gene. The CDR3 has 14 amino acids. V lost 6 bases and J 7 bases, leaving 15 bases between the germline ends. This chain's CDR3 is CASRPDSGGGELFF. In DNA form, the CDR3 reads TGTGCCAGCAGGCCGGACAGTGGCGGCGGGGAGCTGTTTTTT.

As to this clone: At one end, the junction sequence differs from germline, possibly due to a read error. The same CDR3 is also encoded by other DNA sequences in this sample. The V and J genes are TRBV3-1 (or the pseudogene TRBV3-2) and TRBJ2-7; D ambiguous. Germline-derived CDR1 and CDR2 are LGHDT and YNNKEL (reference sequence). The CDR3 is made up of 12 amino acids. The CDR3 DNA reads TGTGCCAGCAGTCAAGGCGGATACGAGCAGTACTTC. It translates to CASSQGGYEQYF.

V and J are TRBV14 and TRBJ2-2; TRBD2 might be the D (5 bases). The CDR3 runs 18 residues. Germline loops: CDR1 SGHDN, CDR2 FVKESK. The germline V and J ends were trimmed by 2 bases and 1 base, with 17 bases remaining between them. The CDR3 loop is CASSQWMAGALNTGELFF. The DNA of the CDR3 is TGTGCCAGCAGCCAATGGATGGCGGGCGCACTGAACACCGGGGAGCTGTTTTTT.

This rearrangement joins TRBV7-9 to TRBJ2-3; 7 nucleotides line up with TRBD2. Germline V gene data show CDR1 as SEHNR and CDR2 as FQNEAQ (reference sequence). After removal of 1 base from V and 1 base from J, the junction contained 5 bases not matched to a gene. The CDR3 runs 16 residues. CDR3 protein: CASSLVLAGGTDTQYF. In nucleotides, the CDR3 is TGTGCCAGCAGCTTAGTATTGGCGGGGGGCACAGATACGCAGTATTTT.

The chain recombines TRBV5-1 with TRBJ2-1; D uncertain. V was clipped by 4 bases and J by 9 bases, with 14 bases between them. The CDR3 has 13 amino acids. Germline CDR1 SGHRS, CDR2 YFSETQ. This CDR3 reads CASSLEAFGEQFF. The CDR3, as DNA: TGCGCCAGCAGCCTAGAGGCGTTCGGTGAGCAGTTCTTC.

This chain uses TRBV27 with TRBJ1-5; 8 bases are shared with TRBD1. Germline values: CDR1 MNHEY, CDR2 SMNVEV (reference sequence). The CDR3 has 14 amino acids. V lost 10 bases, J lost 4 bases, and 9 bases stayed unmatched. CDR3 protein: CATGRTGRNQPQHF. Here the CDR3 DNA reads TGTGCCACAGGGCGGACAGGGAGGAATCAGCCCCAGCATTTT.

The chain employs TRBV11-2 and TRBJ2-3; D is unresolved. The CDR3 covers 13 residues. CDR1 and CDR2 from the germline V gene are SGHAT and FQNNGV. V was clipped by 1 base and J by 3 bases, with 5 bases between them. In DNA, the CDR3 is TGTGCCAGCAGCTTAGGGGCGACAGATACGCAGTATTTT. Its translation is CASSLGATDTQYF.

The J gene is TRBJ1-4, the V gene TRBV30; 7 positions agree with TRBD1. The germline CDR1 and CDR2 sequences are GTSNPN and SVGIG (reference sequence). V lost 2 bases, J lost 5 bases, and 5 bases stayed unmatched. CDR3 length: 14 residues. The DNA for the CDR3 is TGTGCCTGGAGTCCGGGACAGAAGAATGAAAAACTGTTTTTT. Translating it yields CAWSPGQKNEKLFF.

This sequence joins TRBV6-2 or TRBV6-3 and TRBJ2-2, with 12 bases fitting TRBD2. Trimming at V came to 2 bases and at J to 5 bases, leaving 6 bases not matched to a gene. This CDR3 has 17 amino acids. CDR1 is MNHEY, CDR2 SVGEGT, per germline. The CDR3 protein is CASSYPTSGRGTGELFF. The CDR3 nucleotides are TGTGCCAGCAGTTACCCGACTAGCGGGAGAGGAACCGGGGAGCTGTTTTTT.